This is a list of T cell receptor beta chains from one sample in a study of cytomegalovirus exposure and HLA in healthy donors. Method: immunoSEQ multiplex PCR; TCRdb's copy keeps in-frame clones and lacks some. This sample's clone table lists under 70,000 clones. The sequencing sample was made of PBMCs. These receptors all stem from a man aged 50 to 59 in good health and CMV-seropositive. The CDR3 runs from the conserved cysteine through the conserved F or W. The order of the fields is J gene, V gene, D gene, CDR3 DNA, CDR3 protein. The D gene is left open where the match is weak.

J: TRBJ2-5
V: TRBV5-6
D: .
DNA: TGTGCCAGCAGCTTGGGGCAGGGGTACCAAGAGACCCAGTACTTC
CDR3: CASSLGQGYQETQYF

J: TRBJ2-1
V: TRBV28
D: TRBD2
DNA: TGTGCCAGCAGAGCGTTAAGCGGGAGGGCCAACAATGAGCAGTTCTTC
CDR3: CASRALSGRANNEQFF

J: TRBJ1-6
V: TRBV27
D: .
DNA: TGTGCCAGCAGCCTATCGGGGAGTTCACCCCTCCACTTT
CDR3: CASSLSGSSPLHF

J: TRBJ1-5
V: TRBV19
D: .
DNA: TGTGCCAGTAGTATTTGGGAGAGGAGACAGCCCCAGCATTTT
CDR3: CASSIWERRQPQHF

J: TRBJ2-7
V: TRBV4-1
D: TRBD2
DNA: TGCGCCAGCAGCCAAGACCCTAGCGGGAGTCCCTACGAGCAGTACTTC
CDR3: CASSQDPSGSPYEQYF

J: TRBJ1-3
V: TRBV18
D: .
DNA: TGTGCCAGCTCACCGGGGCAGAACTCTGGAAACACCATATATTTT
CDR3: CASSPGQNSGNTIYF

J: TRBJ1-3
V: TRBV10-3
D: TRBD1
DNA: TGTGCCATCAGTGAACGACAGGGAATAAACACCATATATTTT
CDR3: CAISERQGINTIYF

J: TRBJ1-2
V: TRBV4-1
D: .
DNA: TGCGCCAGCAGCCAAGAGGGCCGCTATGGCTACACCTTC
CDR3: CASSQEGRYGYTF

J: TRBJ2-7
V: TRBV5-6
D: TRBD2
DNA: TGTGCCAGCAGCATTCCGGGACTAGCGGGAGGGCTGGTCGAGCAGTACTTC
CDR3: CASSIPGLAGGLVEQYF

J: TRBJ2-4
V: TRBV2
D: TRBD1
DNA: TGTGCCAGCAGTGTAGGCAGGGGGCCGGAAAACATTCAGTACTTC
CDR3: CASSVGRGPENIQYF

J: TRBJ2-3
V: TRBV9
D: TRBD2
DNA: TGTGCCAGCAGCGTCCTTGCGGGAGGAGTTGGGGCAGGAGCAGATACGCAGTATTTT
CDR3: CASSVLAGGVGAGADTQYF

J: TRBJ1-2
V: TRBV19
D: TRBD1
DNA: TGTGCCAGTAGCCCAGACAGGGGGACAGAAGGCTACACCTTC
CDR3: CASSPDRGTEGYTF

J: TRBJ1-2
V: TRBV19
D: .
DNA: TGTGCCAGTTCCATTTACAGGGAAGGCTACACCTTC
CDR3: CASSIYREGYTF

J: TRBJ1-2
V: TRBV5-1
D: .
DNA: TGCGCCAGCAGCCCGGCCGGGGAAACCTATGGCTACACCTTC
CDR3: CASSPAGETYGYTF

J: TRBJ2-1
V: TRBV6-5
D: TRBD1
DNA: TGTGCCAGCAGCCGCCGGGACAGGGAGCAGTTCTTC
CDR3: CASSRRDREQFF

J: TRBJ2-7
V: TRBV5-1
D: .
DNA: TGCGCCACTAAGAGGCACGAGCAGTACTTC
CDR3: CATKRHEQYF

J: TRBJ1-5
V: TRBV19
D: TRBD1
DNA: TGTGCCAGTAGGGGACAGGGTCGTTTCAATCAGCCCCAGCATTTT
CDR3: CASRGQGRFNQPQHF

J: TRBJ2-2
V: TRBV5-4
D: TRBD2
DNA: TGTGCCAGCAGATTGGGACTAGCGGAAAACACCGGGGAGCTGTTTTTT
CDR3: CASRLGLAENTGELFF

J: TRBJ2-1
V: TRBV29-1
D: TRBD2
DNA: TGCAGCGTTCAGGGGAGCCTAGCGGGAGGTTACAATGAGCAGTTCTTC
CDR3: CSVQGSLAGGYNEQFF

J: TRBJ1-2
V: TRBV6-1
D: .
DNA: TGTGCCAGCAGTGAGCAACAGGGACACAGCTATGGCTACACCTTC
CDR3: CASSEQQGHSYGYTF

J: TRBJ2-3
V: TRBV6-5
D: TRBD2
DNA: TGTGCCAGCAGGCGACTAGCGGGGGGCACAGATACGCAGTATTTT
CDR3: CASRRLAGGTDTQYF

J: TRBJ2-7
V: TRBV11-1
D: TRBD1
DNA: TGTGCCAGCACCCCCGGGACAGGGACGTACGAGCAGTACTTC
CDR3: CASTPGTGTYEQYF

J: TRBJ2-2
V: TRBV19
D: .
DNA: TGTGCCACGAAGGGGGGGGACAGGCTGGCCGGGGAGCTGTTTTTT
CDR3: CATKGGDRLAGELFF

J: TRBJ2-5
V: TRBV5-1
D: TRBD2
DNA: TGCGCCAGCAGCTCTAGCGGGACCACCGTGGAGACCCAGTACTTC
CDR3: CASSSSGTTVETQYF

J: TRBJ1-2
V: TRBV5-1
D: TRBD1
DNA: TGCGCCAGCAGACCGGGACAGGACTATGGCTACACCTTC
CDR3: CASRPGQDYGYTF

J: TRBJ1-5
V: TRBV18
D: .
DNA: TGTGCCAGCTCGGAGGCAGGTGGGAATCAGCCCCAGCATTTT
CDR3: CASSEAGGNQPQHF

J: TRBJ1-1
V: TRBV6-5
D: TRBD1
DNA: TGTGCCAGCAGTTTTAACAGGGGGACCACTGAAGCTTTCTTT
CDR3: CASSFNRGTTEAFF

J: TRBJ2-7
V: TRBV30
D: .
DNA: TGTGCCTGGAGTTACAGTGAGGGCTTCATAGCCTACGAGCAGTACTTC
CDR3: CAWSYSEGFIAYEQYF

J: TRBJ2-1
V: TRBV9
D: TRBD2
DNA: TGTGCCAGCAGCGCGTCTTTCCTACTAGCGGGGCCCGTCGAGCAGTTCTTC
CDR3: CASSASFLLAGPVEQFF

J: TRBJ1-5
V: TRBV7-8
D: TRBD1
DNA: TGTGCCAGCAGCTTAGGCAGGGGGAGCAATCAGCCCCAGCATTTT
CDR3: CASSLGRGSNQPQHF

J: TRBJ1-2
V: TRBV9
D: .
DNA: TGTGCCAGCAGCGTAGAGGTAGGGGCAAACTATGGCTACACCTTC
CDR3: CASSVEVGANYGYTF

J: TRBJ1-2
V: TRBV6-1
D: .
DNA: TGTGCCAGCAGTGAAGGGTCAACAGGGAACTATGGCTACACCTTC
CDR3: CASSEGSTGNYGYTF

J: TRBJ2-5
V: TRBV5-1
D: TRBD2
DNA: TGCGCCAGCAGCTTCCAGACTAGCCAGGAGACCCAGTACTTC
CDR3: CASSFQTSQETQYF

J: TRBJ1-6
V: TRBV4-3
D: TRBD1
DNA: TGCGCCAGCAGCCAAGGGGGACAGGGGATTTCACCCCTCCACTTT
CDR3: CASSQGGQGISPLHF